This TCR beta chain was sequenced for a study of tumor-infiltrating lymphocytes in primary liver carcinoma. Points on this clonotype: Antigen specificity is unknown. A junction end diverges from the germline sequence, so it may reflect a read error.

Study-wide findings and caveats: There were only about 7-25% of top clones found in all five tumor regions.

Production of TCR beta cDNA used around 0.45 ug total RNA together with a constant-region primer. ARM-PCR, slightly modified, supplied the TCR beta libraries through three nested multiplex PCR rounds. Each of the first two PCR rounds ran approximately 10 cycles with TRBV1-TRBV30 forward and C-beta reverse primers. TCRdb reprocessed the multiplex PCR reads via MiXCR and lists one record per CDR3 protein. The sample contains 100,000 to 120,000 distinct CDR3 sequences, around 80% of which appear only once. This CDR3 is built from 13 residues. For each extraction, RNA and DNA were obtained together from approximately 20-30 mg of unsorted bulk tissue. Patients carried chronic HBV infection without prior treatment.

The chain has TRBV12-3 or TRBV12-4 and TRBJ2-5, with 7 positions matching TRBD1. The sequence was obtained from a man in his forties with primary liver carcinoma and hepatitis B virus infection. The source material was liver tumor tissue from sampling region 3. Described subset: tumor region T3, left-lateral pole. Written as DNA, the CDR3 is TGTGCCAGCAACATGACAGGGACGGAGATCCAGTACTTC. Protein product: CASNMTGTEIQYF.